Below, one T cell receptor (beta chain) is given with its context. Sorted-subset replicate PCRs used 200 ng DNA, about 30,000 T cell genomes. Measured with immunoSEQ multiplex PCR; TCRdb has only the in-frame clones, and not every one. The sample has around 1,900,000 clones, around 95% seen once. With 5 bases removed from V and 9 bases from J, the gap between germline ends came to 10 bases. The CDR3 contains 12 residues. Germline V CDR1 and CDR2: SGHVS, FNYEAQ. As defined, naive CD8 cells were CD45RO-negative and positively selected for CCR7, with terminally differentiated effector memory CD45RA+ cells excluded. These data are taken from a study of shared clonotypes between healthy human individuals.

What was sequenced was naive CD8+ T cells from PBMCs. This clonotype was sampled from a man aged 18 to 35 in good health. Some clones in this sample may be carry-over from other donors' samples. J is TRBJ1-4 and V is TRBV7-6; no clear D gene. The CDR3 sequence: CASSPEGQKLFF. The CDR3 coding sequence is TGTGCCAGCAGCCCCGAAGGTCAAAAACTGTTTTTT.